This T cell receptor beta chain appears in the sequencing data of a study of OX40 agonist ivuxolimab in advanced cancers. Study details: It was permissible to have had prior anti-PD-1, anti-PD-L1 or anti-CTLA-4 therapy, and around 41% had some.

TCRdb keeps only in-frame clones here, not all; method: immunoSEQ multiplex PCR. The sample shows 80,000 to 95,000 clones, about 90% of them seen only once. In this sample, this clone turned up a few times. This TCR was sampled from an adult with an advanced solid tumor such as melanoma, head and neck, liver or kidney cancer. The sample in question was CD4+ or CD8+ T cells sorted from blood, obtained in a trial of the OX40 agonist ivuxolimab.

In DNA, the CDR3 is TGTGCCAGCAGCCAAAATGTGGCGGAGGATGGCTACACCTTC. Residues: CASSQNVAEDGYTF. The chain joins TRBV7-9 to TRBJ1-2; D gene ambiguous. The CDR3 loop spans 14 amino acids. Trimming took off 5 bases at V and 6 bases at J, with 16 bases between the two ends. Germline CDR1 and CDR2: SEHNR and FQNEAQ (reference sequence).